This is a list of T cell receptor beta chains from one sample in a study of blood T cell repertoires in COVID-19. Here immunoSEQ multiplex PCR was the method, and the copy in TCRdb shows in-frame clones only, minus some. The sample shows about 150,000 clones, about 85% of them seen only once. Sequencing input: peripheral blood. Receptors were obtained from an older woman with active or convalescent COVID-19. The CDR3 runs from the conserved cysteine through the conserved F or W. Each record gives: CDR3 DNA, CDR3 protein, D gene, clone size, V gene, J gene. D genes are given only for firm matches. A row's size may be missing; if present it is once, few, many or a size class.

CDR3nt: TGTGCCAGCAGCAAACCCACCGGGGGGGTGGGGACAGATACGCAGTATTTT
CDR3aa: CASSKPTGGVGTDTQYF
d_gene: TRBD2
abundance: -
v_gene: TRBV7-2
j_gene: TRBJ2-3

CDR3nt: TGTGCCAGCAGGGCGAACACTGAAGCTTTCTTT
CDR3aa: CASRANTEAFF
d_gene: -
abundance: -
v_gene: TRBV6-5
j_gene: TRBJ1-1

CDR3nt: TGTGCCAGTAGTCAGCGGGGGGGGAAACTCCGCCAGCCCCAGCATTTT
CDR3aa: CASSQRGGKLRQPQHF
d_gene: -
abundance: -
v_gene: TRBV19
j_gene: TRBJ1-5

CDR3nt: TGCAGCGTTGAAGACTTCAGAAGAGGGGGGGGGACCCAGTACTTC
CDR3aa: CSVEDFRRGGGTQYF
d_gene: -
abundance: -
v_gene: TRBV29-1
j_gene: TRBJ2-5

CDR3nt: TGTGCCAGCAGCTTGGCTCCGCGGGTGGTCTACGAGCAGTACTTC
CDR3aa: CASSLAPRVVYEQYF
d_gene: -
abundance: -
v_gene: TRBV5-5
j_gene: TRBJ2-7

CDR3nt: TGTGCCAGCAGCTGGGTCCCGGGGACTGAAGCTTTCTTT
CDR3aa: CASSWVPGTEAFF
d_gene: -
abundance: -
v_gene: TRBV14
j_gene: TRBJ1-1

CDR3nt: TGTGCCAGCAGCTTAATGGCAGGGGGTAGACCCGGGGAGCTGTTTTTT
CDR3aa: CASSLMAGGRPGELFF
d_gene: TRBD1
abundance: -
v_gene: TRBV7-2
j_gene: TRBJ2-2

CDR3nt: TGCGCCAGCAGCTTGCAGTCAGGGGGCCAAGAGACCCAGTACTTC
CDR3aa: CASSLQSGGQETQYF
d_gene: TRBD1
abundance: once
v_gene: TRBV5-1
j_gene: TRBJ2-5

CDR3nt: TGTGCCAGCAGCCGCGAACCGACAGGCGAACTGTTTTTT
CDR3aa: CASSREPTGELFF
d_gene: -
abundance: -
v_gene: TRBV2
j_gene: TRBJ1-4

CDR3nt: TGTGCCATCAGTGGTCAGGGGTCCTATGGCTACACCTTC
CDR3aa: CAISGQGSYGYTF
d_gene: -
abundance: few
v_gene: TRBV10-3
j_gene: TRBJ1-2

CDR3nt: TGTGCCAGCAGTGAACAGGGCAACTATGGCTACACCTTC
CDR3aa: CASSEQGNYGYTF
d_gene: -
abundance: -
v_gene: TRBV2
j_gene: TRBJ1-2

CDR3nt: TGTGCCAGCAGTACGACAGGGGGCGTCTACGAGCAGTACTTC
CDR3aa: CASSTTGGVYEQYF
d_gene: TRBD1
abundance: -
v_gene: TRBV6-5
j_gene: TRBJ2-7

CDR3nt: TGTGCCAGCAGCTTGCAGGGGGCCACTGAAGCTTTCTTT
CDR3aa: CASSLQGATEAFF
d_gene: TRBD1
abundance: -
v_gene: TRBV5-6
j_gene: TRBJ1-1

CDR3nt: TGTGCCTCCAACCGCGGTTACACTGAAGCTTTCTTT
CDR3aa: CASNRGYTEAFF
d_gene: -
abundance: -
v_gene: TRBV10-3
j_gene: TRBJ1-1

CDR3nt: TGCGCCAGCAGTGGACAGCCGCACACTGAAGCTTTCTTT
CDR3aa: CASSGQPHTEAFF
d_gene: -
abundance: once
v_gene: TRBV10-2
j_gene: TRBJ1-1

CDR3nt: TGCGCCAGCAGCCAAAGGACAGGGGGGATGGACGAGCAGTACTTC
CDR3aa: CASSQRTGGMDEQYF
d_gene: TRBD1
abundance: -
v_gene: TRBV4-3
j_gene: TRBJ2-7

CDR3nt: TGTGCCAGTAGTCGTTTGGCAGGGGTTAGCGGCTACACCTTC
CDR3aa: CASSRLAGVSGYTF
d_gene: -
abundance: -
v_gene: TRBV19
j_gene: TRBJ1-2

CDR3nt: TGTGCCAGCAGTTGGGCTAGCGGGGTTGTTGAGCAGTTCTTC
CDR3aa: CASSWASGVVEQFF
d_gene: TRBD2
abundance: -
v_gene: TRBV7-2
j_gene: TRBJ2-1

CDR3nt: TGTGCCAGCAGCTTAGACAGGGTTCCGAACACCGGGGAGCTGTTTTTT
CDR3aa: CASSLDRVPNTGELFF
d_gene: -
abundance: -
v_gene: TRBV11-1
j_gene: TRBJ2-2

CDR3nt: TGTGCCAGCAGTTACTCGGGCAGGGAGGGTTCACCCCTCCACTTT
CDR3aa: CASSYSGREGSPLHF
d_gene: -
abundance: -
v_gene: TRBV6-6
j_gene: TRBJ1-6

CDR3nt: TGTGCCAGCAGTTCTGGAGGGACAGGGGGAAACACCATATATTTT
CDR3aa: CASSSGGTGGNTIYF
d_gene: TRBD1
abundance: -
v_gene: TRBV27
j_gene: TRBJ1-3

CDR3nt: TGTGCCAGCAGCCAAGATTTGGGCAGGTCCTACAATGAGCAGTTCTTC
CDR3aa: CASSQDLGRSYNEQFF
d_gene: -
abundance: -
v_gene: TRBV3-1/TRBV3-2
j_gene: TRBJ2-1

CDR3nt: TGTGCCAGCAGCTTAAGGACTAGCCTTACAGATACGCAGTATTTT
CDR3aa: CASSLRTSLTDTQYF
d_gene: TRBD2
abundance: once
v_gene: TRBV7-2
j_gene: TRBJ2-3

CDR3nt: TGCGCCAGCAGCGTCGGACAGGGGAATTCACCCCTCCACTTT
CDR3aa: CASSVGQGNSPLHF
d_gene: TRBD1
abundance: few
v_gene: TRBV5-1
j_gene: TRBJ1-6

CDR3nt: TGCAGCGTTGAACCGAGTCCCTTCGCGGGCTACACCTTC
CDR3aa: CSVEPSPFAGYTF
d_gene: -
abundance: once
v_gene: TRBV29-1
j_gene: TRBJ1-2

CDR3nt: TGCAGTGCTAGCCAACCCGGGGAGCAGTACTTC
CDR3aa: CSASQPGEQYF
d_gene: -
abundance: -
v_gene: TRBV20-1
j_gene: TRBJ2-7

CDR3nt: TGTGCCAGCAGCTCGGGACAGGGATGGTCAGAGACCCAGTACTTC
CDR3aa: CASSSGQGWSETQYF
d_gene: TRBD1
abundance: -
v_gene: TRBV5-5
j_gene: TRBJ2-5

CDR3nt: TGCGCCAGCAGCCACACTATCACTAGCGGGGGATACAATGAGCAGTTCTTC
CDR3aa: CASSHTITSGGYNEQFF
d_gene: TRBD2
abundance: -
v_gene: TRBV4-1
j_gene: TRBJ2-1

CDR3nt: TGTGCCACCCGGGACGCGGGAGATTCACCCCTCCACTTT
CDR3aa: CATRDAGDSPLHF
d_gene: -
abundance: -
v_gene: TRBV19
j_gene: TRBJ1-6

CDR3nt: TGTGCCAGCAGCTTAGAGAGGGGAGGTCAGCCCCAGCATTTT
CDR3aa: CASSLERGGQPQHF
d_gene: -
abundance: -
v_gene: TRBV7-2
j_gene: TRBJ1-5

CDR3nt: TGTGCCAGCATCAGGGGGGCTGTGCTGAACACTGAAGCTTTCTTT
CDR3aa: CASIRGAVLNTEAFF
d_gene: TRBD1
abundance: -
v_gene: TRBV2
j_gene: TRBJ1-1

CDR3nt: TGTGCCAGCAGTTGGGGAGGAATGAACACTGAAGCTTTCTTT
CDR3aa: CASSWGGMNTEAFF
d_gene: -
abundance: -
v_gene: TRBV6-5
j_gene: TRBJ1-1

CDR3nt: TGTGCCTGGAGTTTGCAGGGTAGGGATCAGCCCCAGCATTTT
CDR3aa: CAWSLQGRDQPQHF
d_gene: -
abundance: -
v_gene: TRBV30
j_gene: TRBJ1-5

CDR3nt: TGCGCCAGCAGCTTGGCTTGGGGCATCGCCGGAAACCAGGGACAGGTACCTTCGTATGGCTACACCTTC
CDR3aa: CASSLAWGIAGNQGQVPSYGYTF
d_gene: TRBD1
abundance: -
v_gene: TRBV5-1
j_gene: TRBJ1-2

CDR3nt: TGCGCCTCCCGATCAGGTGTTGAGGAGACCCAGTACTTC
CDR3aa: CASRSGVEETQYF
d_gene: -
abundance: -
v_gene: TRBV5-1
j_gene: TRBJ2-5

CDR3nt: TGTGCCAGCAACTTCGGGGGAACTAATCAGCCCCAGCATTTT
CDR3aa: CASNFGGTNQPQHF
d_gene: -
abundance: -
v_gene: TRBV7-2
j_gene: TRBJ1-5

CDR3nt: TGTGCTAGTGGTTTGGTACTCGGGTCCAGGGGCAGAGGTGGCTACACCTTC
CDR3aa: CASGLVLGSRGRGGYTF
d_gene: -
abundance: -
v_gene: TRBV12-5
j_gene: TRBJ1-2

CDR3nt: TGTGCCATCAGCGGCGGGGGGGCAGAGACCCAGTACTTC
CDR3aa: CAISGGGAETQYF
d_gene: TRBD2
abundance: -
v_gene: TRBV10-3
j_gene: TRBJ2-5

CDR3nt: TGTGCCAGCTCACCAGCAACAGGGGTAGCGATCTATGGCTACACCTTC
CDR3aa: CASSPATGVAIYGYTF
d_gene: TRBD1
abundance: -
v_gene: TRBV18
j_gene: TRBJ1-2

CDR3nt: TGTGCCAGCAGCCTGGGACAGGCGGCTGAAGCTTTCTTT
CDR3aa: CASSLGQAAEAFF
d_gene: TRBD1
abundance: -
v_gene: TRBV5-6
j_gene: TRBJ1-1

CDR3nt: TGCGCCAGCAGCTTGGAAGGGACAGGAAGGGCTGCAGATACGCAGTATTTT
CDR3aa: CASSLEGTGRAADTQYF
d_gene: TRBD1
abundance: -
v_gene: TRBV5-1
j_gene: TRBJ2-3

CDR3nt: TGTGCCAGCAGCGTCTACCGGTCTGGGGCCAACGTCCTGACTTTC
CDR3aa: CASSVYRSGANVLTF
d_gene: -
abundance: -
v_gene: TRBV5-4
j_gene: TRBJ2-6

CDR3nt: TGCGCCAGCAGCTTGGGGTTTATGGCGGGGGGGCCTCAAGAGACCCAGTACTTC
CDR3aa: CASSLGFMAGGPQETQYF
d_gene: TRBD2
abundance: -
v_gene: TRBV5-1
j_gene: TRBJ2-5

CDR3nt: TGTGCCAGCTCACCTACCCAGGGGCGATCTGGAAACACCATATATTTT
CDR3aa: CASSPTQGRSGNTIYF
d_gene: -
abundance: -
v_gene: TRBV18
j_gene: TRBJ1-3

CDR3nt: TGTGCCATCAGGGGTAGCGGGGGGGTCGCAGATACGCAGTATTTT
CDR3aa: CAIRGSGGVADTQYF
d_gene: TRBD2
abundance: -
v_gene: TRBV10-3
j_gene: TRBJ2-3

CDR3nt: TGTGCCATCAGGGGGGGGCTACAAGAATATGGCTACACCTTC
CDR3aa: CAIRGGLQEYGYTF
d_gene: -
abundance: -
v_gene: TRBV10-3
j_gene: TRBJ1-2

CDR3nt: TGTGCCAGCTCACCTTCCCATCTAGCAACTAATGAAAAACTGTTTTTT
CDR3aa: CASSPSHLATNEKLFF
d_gene: -
abundance: -
v_gene: TRBV18
j_gene: TRBJ1-4

CDR3nt: TGTGCCATCACCCCCGCGGCCTCCACAGATACGCAGTATTTT
CDR3aa: CAITPAASTDTQYF
d_gene: -
abundance: -
v_gene: TRBV10-3
j_gene: TRBJ2-3

CDR3nt: TGTGCCAGCAGCCCTACCCCAATCAATGAGCAGTTCTTC
CDR3aa: CASSPTPINEQFF
d_gene: -
abundance: -
v_gene: TRBV7-2
j_gene: TRBJ2-1